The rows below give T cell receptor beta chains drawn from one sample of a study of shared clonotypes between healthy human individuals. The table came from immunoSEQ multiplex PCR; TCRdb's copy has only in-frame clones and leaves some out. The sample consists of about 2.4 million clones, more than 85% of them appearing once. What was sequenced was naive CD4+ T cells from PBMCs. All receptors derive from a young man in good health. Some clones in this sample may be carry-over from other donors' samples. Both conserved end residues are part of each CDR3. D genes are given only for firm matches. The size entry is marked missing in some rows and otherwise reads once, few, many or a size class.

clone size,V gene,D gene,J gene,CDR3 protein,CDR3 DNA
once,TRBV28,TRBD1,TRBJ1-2,CASAYRGGYGYTF,TGTGCCAGTGCCTACAGGGGAGGCTATGGCTACACCTTC
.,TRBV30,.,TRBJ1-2,CAWRTVGGMGYGYTF,TGTGCCTGGAGGACCGTAGGCGGAATGGGGTATGGCTACACCTTC
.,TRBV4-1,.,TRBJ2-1,CASSQGQGPWGREDYNEQFF,TGCGCCAGCAGCCAAGGCCAGGGGCCTTGGGGGAGAGAAGACTACAATGAGCAGTTCTTC
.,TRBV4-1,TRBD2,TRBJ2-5,CASSPRVSSGEQETQYF,TGCGCCAGCAGCCCGCGGGTATCTAGCGGGGAACAAGAGACCCAGTACTTC
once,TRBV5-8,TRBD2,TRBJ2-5,CASSLGGTSGSETQYF,TGTGCCAGCAGCTTGGGAGGGACTAGCGGGAGTGAGACCCAGTACTTC
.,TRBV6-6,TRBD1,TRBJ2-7,CASTADRGDYEQYF,TGTGCCAGCACCGCGGACAGGGGGGACTACGAGCAGTACTTC
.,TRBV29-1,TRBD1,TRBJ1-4,CSVHRGLGEKLFF,TGCAGCGTACACAGGGGGCTCGGGGAAAAACTGTTTTTT
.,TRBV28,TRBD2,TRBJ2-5,CASMGGGRAQETQYF,TGTGCCAGCATGGGGGGCGGGAGGGCCCAAGAGACCCAGTACTTC
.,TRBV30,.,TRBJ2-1,CAWSAVSRSYNEQFF,TGTGCCTGGAGTGCCGTCTCAAGGAGCTACAATGAGCAGTTCTTC
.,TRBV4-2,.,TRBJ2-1,CASSQHPQGREIYNEQFF,TGTGCCAGCAGCCAGCACCCCCAGGGGCGGGAGATCTACAATGAGCAGTTCTTC
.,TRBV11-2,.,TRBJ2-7,CASSSGASSYEQYF,TGTGCCAGCAGCTCCGGGGCGAGCTCCTACGAGCAGTACTTC
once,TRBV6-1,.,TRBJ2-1,CASSDGGAGNEQFF,TGTGCCAGCAGTGATGGGGGCGCCGGCAATGAGCAGTTCTTC
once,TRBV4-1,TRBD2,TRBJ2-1,CASSQRGGGPYNEQFF,TGCGCCAGCAGCCAACGGGGCGGGGGGCCCTACAATGAGCAGTTCTTC
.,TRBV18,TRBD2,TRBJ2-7,CASSPGTSAYEQYF,TGTGCCAGCTCACCGGGGACTAGCGCCTACGAGCAGTACTTC
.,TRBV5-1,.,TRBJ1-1,CASYPWSGTKNTEAFF,TGCGCCAGCTACCCCTGGTCGGGAACTAAGAACACTGAAGCTTTCTTT
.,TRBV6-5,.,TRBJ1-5,CASSYAPNSNQPQHF,TGTGCCAGCAGTTACGCCCCTAATAGCAATCAGCCCCAGCATTTT
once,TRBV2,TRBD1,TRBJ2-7,CASSGTGVLGQYF,TGTGCCAGCAGTGGGACAGGAGTTTTGGGGCAGTACTTC
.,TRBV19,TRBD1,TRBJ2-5,CASRGQGAFETQYF,TGTGCCAGTAGGGGACAGGGCGCTTTTGAGACCCAGTACTTC
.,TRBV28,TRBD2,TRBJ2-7,CASSFSGIETYEQYF,TGTGCCAGCAGTTTTAGCGGGATCGAAACCTACGAGCAGTACTTC
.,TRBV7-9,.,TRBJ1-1,CASIILGAGAYQNTEAFF,TGTGCCAGCATCATTCTAGGGGCAGGGGCTTACCAGAACACTGAAGCTTTCTTT
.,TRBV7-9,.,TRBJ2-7,CASSPGGVPYEQYF,TGTGCCAGCAGCCCCGGGGGAGTCCCCTACGAGCAGTACTTC
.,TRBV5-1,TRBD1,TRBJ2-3,CASSVTGASTDTQYF,TGCGCCAGCAGCGTAACAGGGGCCTCCACAGATACGCAGTATTTT
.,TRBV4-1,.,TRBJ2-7,CASSRAPTDSYEQYF,TGCGCCAGCAGCCGAGCCCCGACGGACTCCTACGAGCAGTACTTC
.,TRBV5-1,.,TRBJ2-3,CASSLEHSTDTQYF,TGCGCCAGCAGCTTGGAACACAGCACAGATACGCAGTATTTT
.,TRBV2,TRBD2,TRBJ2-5,CASSGGASGLWETQYF,TGTGCCAGCAGTGGAGGGGCTAGCGGGTTGTGGGAGACCCAGTACTTC
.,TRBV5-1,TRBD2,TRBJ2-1,CASSLVAGRYNEQFF,TGCGCCAGCAGCTTAGTAGCGGGACGATACAATGAGCAGTTCTTC
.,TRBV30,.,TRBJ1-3,CATSRGNGNTIYF,TGTGCCACCTCCCGGGGGAACGGAAACACCATATATTTT
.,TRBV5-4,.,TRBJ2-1,CASSLAWRDEQFF,TGTGCCAGCAGCTTGGCTTGGCGCGATGAGCAGTTCTTC
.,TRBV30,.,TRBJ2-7,CASTPRAPVLDEQYF,TGTGCCTCAACCCCAAGGGCTCCCGTACTGGACGAGCAGTACTTC
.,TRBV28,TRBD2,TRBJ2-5,CASSPVTSGRGPQETQYF,TGTGCCAGCAGTCCGGTGACTAGCGGGAGGGGACCCCAAGAGACCCAGTACTTC
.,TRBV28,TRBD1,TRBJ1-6,CASHEGTGNSPLHF,TGTGCCAGCCACGAGGGGACAGGAAATTCACCCCTCCACTTT
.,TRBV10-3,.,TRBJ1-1,CAISAPPGNTEAFF,TGTGCCATCAGTGCCCCCCCTGGGAACACTGAAGCTTTCTTT
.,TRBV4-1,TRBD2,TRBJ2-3,CASSQILAVTDTQYF,TGCGCCAGCAGCCAGATACTAGCGGTCACAGATACGCAGTATTTT
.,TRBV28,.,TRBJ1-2,CASSGGNYGYTF,TGTGCCAGCAGCGGCGGGAACTATGGCTACACCTTC
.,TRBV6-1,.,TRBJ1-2,CATLIPGSRGGYTF,TGTGCCACCTTGATCCCCGGGTCGAGGGGTGGCTACACCTTC
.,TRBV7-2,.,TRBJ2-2,CASSLEPTGELFF,TGTGCCAGCAGCTTAGAACCCACCGGGGAGCTGTTTTTT
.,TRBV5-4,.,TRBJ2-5,CASRKRAEQETQYF,TGTGCCAGCAGGAAAAGAGCGGAGCAAGAGACCCAGTACTTC
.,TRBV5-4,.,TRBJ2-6,CASSLFRGSGFSGANVLTF,TGTGCCAGCAGCTTGTTCAGGGGCTCCGGATTCTCTGGGGCCAACGTCCTGACTTTC
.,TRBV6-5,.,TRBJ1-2,CASRTGGVPYGYTF,TGTGCCAGCAGAACAGGTGGGGTCCCCTATGGCTACACCTTC
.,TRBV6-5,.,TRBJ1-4,CASSYTGSGSVKLFF,TGTGCCAGCAGTTACACGGGCTCGGGATCGGTGAAACTGTTTTTT
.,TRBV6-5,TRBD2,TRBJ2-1,CASSPLAGVPNEQFF,TGTGCCAGCAGCCCACTAGCGGGAGTCCCCAATGAGCAGTTCTTC
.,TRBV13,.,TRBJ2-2,CASSLRLLTNTGELFF,TGTGCCAGCAGCTTGAGACTGCTAACGAACACCGGGGAGCTGTTTTTT
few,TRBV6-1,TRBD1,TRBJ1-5,CASSAAQGRPQHF,TGTGCCAGCAGCGCCGCACAGGGGAGGCCCCAGCATTTT
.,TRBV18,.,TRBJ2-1,CIIALRPYNEQFF,TGTATAATAGCGCTCCGCCCCTACAATGAGCAGTTCTTC
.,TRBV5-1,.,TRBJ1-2,CASSLAPGTFYGYTF,TGCGCCAGCAGCTTGGCTCCAGGTACTTTTTATGGCTACACCTTC
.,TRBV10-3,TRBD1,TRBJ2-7,CAISGVAGQTGAAYEQYF,TGTGCCATCAGTGGGGTGGCCGGCCAGACAGGGGCCGCCTACGAGCAGTACTTC
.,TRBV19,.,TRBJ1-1,CASSIMRNTEAFF,TGTGCCAGTAGCATTATGAGGAACACTGAAGCTTTCTTT
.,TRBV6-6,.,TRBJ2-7,CASSPLYEQYF,TGTGCCAGCAGTCCCCTCTACGAGCAGTACTTC
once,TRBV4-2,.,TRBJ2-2,CASSQGSATGELFF,TGTGCCAGCAGCCAAGGTTCCGCCACCGGGGAGCTGTTTTTT
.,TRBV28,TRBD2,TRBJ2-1,CASSRIAGGPWYDEQFF,TGTGCCAGCAGTAGAATCGCGGGAGGGCCTTGGTACGATGAGCAGTTCTTC
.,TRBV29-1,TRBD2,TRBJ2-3,CSARGGRTDTQYF,TGCAGCGCCCGCGGCGGGAGAACAGATACGCAGTATTTT
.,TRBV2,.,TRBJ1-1,CASSEGGMLTEAFF,TGTGCCAGCAGTGAGGGGGGGATGCTCACTGAAGCTTTCTTT
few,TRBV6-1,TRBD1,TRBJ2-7,CASSDPRDRVPYEQYF,TGTGCCAGCAGTGACCCCCGGGACAGGGTACCCTACGAGCAGTACTTC